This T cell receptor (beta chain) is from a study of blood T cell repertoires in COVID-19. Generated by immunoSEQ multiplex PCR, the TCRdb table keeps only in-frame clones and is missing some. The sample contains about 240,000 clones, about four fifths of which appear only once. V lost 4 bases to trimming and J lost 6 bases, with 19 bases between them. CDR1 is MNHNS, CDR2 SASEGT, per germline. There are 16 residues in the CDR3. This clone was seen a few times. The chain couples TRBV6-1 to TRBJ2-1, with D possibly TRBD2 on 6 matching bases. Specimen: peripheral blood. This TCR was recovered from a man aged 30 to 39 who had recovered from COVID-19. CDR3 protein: CASSVMYSGEANEQFF. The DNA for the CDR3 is TGTGCCAGCAGTGTAATGTATAGCGGAGAGGCCAATGAGCAGTTCTTC.